The 3 T cell receptor beta chains in this list originate from one sample, sequenced in a study of blood T cell repertoires in COVID-19. Sequencing was performed with immunoSEQ multiplex PCR; in TCRdb, only in-frame clones are kept and a portion is missing. The sample lists 250,000 to 350,000 clones; around 90% were seen once. Sequenced sample: peripheral blood. Source of these receptors: a woman in her 40s who had recovered from COVID-19.

The rearrangement uses TRBV27 and TRBJ2-4; 10 bases line up with TRBD1. CDR1 MNHEY and CDR2 SMNVEV come from the germline V gene (reference sequence). The CDR3 is 15 residues long. V dropped 6 bases and J dropped 5; count of bases not matched to a gene: 7. The CDR3 sequence: CASSLDRGRQNIQYF. The CDR3 DNA reads TGTGCCAGCAGCCTCGACAGGGGGCGGCAAAACATTCAGTACTTC.

J is TRBJ2-1 and V is TRBV19; TRBD2 matches at 10 bases. V lost 3 bases to trimming and J lost 8 bases; unmatched junction nucleotides: 7. This CDR3 spans 15 amino acids. CDR1 is LNHDA and CDR2 is SQIVND in the germline V gene (reference sequence). CDR3 residues: CASSMNLAGAHEQFF. The CDR3 DNA reads TGTGCCAGTAGTATGAACCTAGCGGGAGCTCATGAGCAGTTCTTC. Full variable domain (outside the CDR3, taken from reference TRBV19 and TRBJ2-1): DGGITQSPKYLFRKEGQNVTLSCEQNLNHDAMYWYRQDPGQGLRLIYYSQIVNDFQKGDIAEGYSVSREKKESFPLTVTSAQKNPTAFYLCASSMNLAGAHEQFFGPGTRLTVL.

Points on this clone: The sample contains more than one DNA sequence encoding this CDR3. The chain combines TRBV7-2 with TRBJ2-5; 11 bases are a match to TRBD2. The CDR3 covers 14 residues. The germline V gene has CDR1 SGHTA and CDR2 FQGNSA. The junction had 2 bases not matched to a gene; V was cut back by 4 bases and J by 4 bases. The CDR3 region is CASSSGLAGETQYF. CDR3 sequence (DNA): TGTGCCAGCAGCTCTGGACTAGCGGGAGAGACCCAGTACTTC. The full variable domain, rest sourced from reference TRBV7-2 and TRBJ2-5, is GAGVSQSPSNKVTEKGKDVELRCDPISGHTALYWYRQSLGQGLEFLIYFQGNSAPDKSGLPSDRFSAERTGGSVSTLTIQRTQQEDSAVYLCASSSGLAGETQYFGPGTRLLVL.